This TCR beta chain comes out of a study of breast tumors, draining lymph nodes, adjacent tissues. Each CDR3 protein is one row after TCRdb ran MiXCR on the multiplex PCR reads. This table holds 13,000 or so distinct CDR3 sequences, over 45% found once. The study's findings and limits: Compared with basal-like, luminal-like tumors shared significantly more repertoire with nontumor tissue. Tumors had less TCR diversity than lymph nodes, more than nontumor tissue.

The junction had 6 bases not matched to a gene; V was cut back by 1 base and J by 5 bases. The germline V gene has CDR1 ENHRY and CDR2 SYGVKD. The CDR3 consists of 15 residues. As concerns this clonotype: No antigen is known for it.

The sample comprised tumor-adjacent breast tissue. This chain connects TRBV10-3 to TRBJ1-2, with 8 bases lining up with TRBD1. The receptor's source is a female donor with breast cancer. Some clones in this sample may be carry-over from other donors' samples. This CDR3 is CAISEWAGGEYGYTF. The CDR3 nucleotides are TGTGCCATCAGTGAGTGGGCAGGGGGCGAGTATGGCTACACCTTC.